This entry lists 6 T cell receptor beta chains sequenced from one sample in a study of memory CD4+ T cells and cytomegalovirus serostatus. The table came from immunoSEQ multiplex PCR; TCRdb's copy has only in-frame clones and leaves some out. Seen here are about 50,000 clones, approximately 83% observed once, and the top ten hold 0.5% to 0.6%. Single viable CD3+CD4+CD8-CD45RO+ cells were sorted as the memory CD4+ T cells. Sequenced input: memory CD4+ T cells from blood. These receptors all stem from an adult in good health and CMV-seronegative.

This clone was detected only once. The chain employs TRBV5-1 and TRBJ1-1; no firm D call. The CDR3 extends over 15 amino acids. Germline V gene sequence: CDR1 SGHRS, CDR2 YFSETQ. With 0 bases removed from V and 0 bases from J, the gap between germline ends came to 9 bases. For the CDR3, the DNA is TGCGCCAGCAGCTTGGGAAACAGTATGAACACTGAAGCTTTCTTT. Translated, it gives CASSLGNSMNTEAFF.

This clone was recorded a few times. The chain employs TRBV11-3 and TRBJ2-2; perhaps TRBD2 as D (6 bases). CDR3 size: 18 residues. V was shortened by 5 bases and J by 2 bases, with 21 bases between the two germline ends. From germline, CDR1 is SGHNT and CDR2 YENEEA. CDR3 in DNA: TGTGCCAGCAGCCCCATAGAGGGCGGGGACCCCAACACCGGGGAGCTGTTTTTT. Translated: CASSPIEGGDPNTGELFF.

This clone was recorded once. The gene calls are TRBV11-2 and TRBJ2-1, with 8 bases fitting TRBD2. J gave up 3 bases and V 5 bases, and 9 bases lay outside the gene matches. The germline CDR1 and CDR2 sequences are SGHAT and FQNNGV. The CDR3 loop spans 16 amino acids. The CDR3 region is CASSPWARGVYNEQFF. CDR3 bases: TGTGCCAGCAGCCCCTGGGCGCGGGGGGTCTACAATGAGCAGTTCTTC.

This chain connects TRBV19 to TRBJ2-7; 12 bases map to TRBD1. Unmatched junction bases numbered 6, after V lost 5 bases and J lost 1 base. CDR1 is LNHDA and CDR2 is SQIVND in the germline V gene (reference sequence). The CDR3 loop spans 16 amino acids. The CDR3 sequence: CASSPWGQGASYEQYF. The CDR3 DNA is TGTGCCAGTAGTCCCTGGGGACAGGGGGCTTCCTACGAGCAGTACTTC.

The chain has TRBV6-1 and TRBJ1-5; D is ambiguous. This CDR3 contains 13 residues. V was pared by 6 bases and J by 4 bases, with 10 bases between. The V gene's germline CDR1 is MNHNS and CDR2 SASEGT. This CDR3 is CASSHATNQPQHF. The CDR3 DNA reads TGTGCCAGCAGCCACGCCACTAATCAGCCCCAGCATTTT.

V and J are TRBV4-2 and TRBJ1-2, with 10 nucleotides matching TRBD1. Germline values: CDR1 LGHNA, CDR2 YNFKEQ. Trimming took 4 bases from V and 2 from J; bases not matched to a gene: 10. This CDR3 comprises 17 residues. The chain's CDR3 is CASSPQTGGVSNYGYTF. The CDR3 region has the DNA TGTGCCAGCAGCCCTCAGACAGGGGGCGTCTCAAACTATGGCTACACCTTC.